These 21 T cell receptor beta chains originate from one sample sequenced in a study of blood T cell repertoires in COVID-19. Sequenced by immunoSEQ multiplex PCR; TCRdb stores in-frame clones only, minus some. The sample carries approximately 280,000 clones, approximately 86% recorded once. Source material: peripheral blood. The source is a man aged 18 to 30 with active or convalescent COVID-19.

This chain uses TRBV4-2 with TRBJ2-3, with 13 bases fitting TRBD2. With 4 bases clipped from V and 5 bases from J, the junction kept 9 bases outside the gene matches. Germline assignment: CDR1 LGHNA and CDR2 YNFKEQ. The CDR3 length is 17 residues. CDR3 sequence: CASSPKLAGGRRDTQYF. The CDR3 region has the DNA TGTGCCAGCAGCCCCAAACTAGCGGGGGGGCGTAGAGATACGCAGTATTTT.

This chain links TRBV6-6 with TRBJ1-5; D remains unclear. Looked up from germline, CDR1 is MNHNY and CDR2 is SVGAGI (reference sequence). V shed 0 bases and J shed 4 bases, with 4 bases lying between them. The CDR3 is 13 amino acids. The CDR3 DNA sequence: TGTGCCAGCAGTTACTCCCCGAATCAGCCCCAGCATTTT. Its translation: CASSYSPNQPQHF.

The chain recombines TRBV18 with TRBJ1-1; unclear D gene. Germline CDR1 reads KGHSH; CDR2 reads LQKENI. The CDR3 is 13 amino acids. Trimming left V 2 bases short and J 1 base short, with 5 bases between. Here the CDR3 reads CASSPEGNTEAFF. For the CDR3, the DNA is TGTGCCAGCTCACCAGAGGGGAACACTGAAGCTTTCTTT. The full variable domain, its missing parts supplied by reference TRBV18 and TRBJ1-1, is NAGVMQNPRHLVRRRGQEARLRCSPMKGHSHVYWYRQLPEEGLKFMVYLQKENIIDESGMPKERFSAEFPKEGPSILRIQQVVRGDSAAYFCASSPEGNTEAFFGQGTRLTVV.

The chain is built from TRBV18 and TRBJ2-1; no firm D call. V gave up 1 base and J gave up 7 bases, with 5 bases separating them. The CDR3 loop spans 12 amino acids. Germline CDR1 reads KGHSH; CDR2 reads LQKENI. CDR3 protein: CASSPLANEQFF. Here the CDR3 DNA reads TGTGCCAGCTCACCACTAGCTAATGAGCAGTTCTTC.

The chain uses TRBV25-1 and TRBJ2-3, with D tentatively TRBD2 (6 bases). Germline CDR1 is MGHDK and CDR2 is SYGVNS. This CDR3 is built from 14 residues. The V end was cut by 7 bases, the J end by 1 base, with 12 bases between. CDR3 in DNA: TGTGCCAGCACGGAGGGGCTGGGCACAGATACGCAGTATTTT. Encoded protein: CASTEGLGTDTQYF.

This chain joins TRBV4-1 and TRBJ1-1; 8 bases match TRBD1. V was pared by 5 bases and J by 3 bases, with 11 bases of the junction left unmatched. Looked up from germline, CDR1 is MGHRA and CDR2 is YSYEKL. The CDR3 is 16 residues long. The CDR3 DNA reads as TGCGCCAGCAGCAATTCAGGGGGCATTGAGGACACTGAAGCTTTCTTT. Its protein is CASSNSGGIEDTEAFF.

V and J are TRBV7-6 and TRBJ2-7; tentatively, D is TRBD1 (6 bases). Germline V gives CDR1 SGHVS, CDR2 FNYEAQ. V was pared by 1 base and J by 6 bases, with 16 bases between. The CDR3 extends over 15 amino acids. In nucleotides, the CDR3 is TGTGCCAGCAGCTTAGACAGGCGAGGGGGTACCGAGCAGTACTTC. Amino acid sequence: CASSLDRRGGTEQYF.

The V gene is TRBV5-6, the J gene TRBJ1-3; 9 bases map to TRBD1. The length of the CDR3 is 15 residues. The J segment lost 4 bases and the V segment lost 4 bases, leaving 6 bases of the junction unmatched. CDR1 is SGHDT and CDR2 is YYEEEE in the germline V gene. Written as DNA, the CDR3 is TGTGCCAGCAGCAGTGGACAGGGGCCGGGAAACACCATATATTTT. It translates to CASSSGQGPGNTIYF.

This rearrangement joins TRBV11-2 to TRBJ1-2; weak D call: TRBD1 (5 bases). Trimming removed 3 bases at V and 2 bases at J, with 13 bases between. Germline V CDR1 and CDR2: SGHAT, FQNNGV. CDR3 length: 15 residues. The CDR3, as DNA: TGTGCCAGCAGCTTTTATTCGGGGGGGAACTATGGCTACACCTTC. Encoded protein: CASSFYSGGNYGYTF. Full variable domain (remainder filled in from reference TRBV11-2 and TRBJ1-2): EAGVAQSPRYKIIEKRQSVAFWCNPISGHATLYWYQQILGQGPKLLIQFQNNGVVDDSQLPKDRFSAERLKGVDSTLKIQPAKLEDSAVYLCASSFYSGGNYGYTFGSGTRLTVV.

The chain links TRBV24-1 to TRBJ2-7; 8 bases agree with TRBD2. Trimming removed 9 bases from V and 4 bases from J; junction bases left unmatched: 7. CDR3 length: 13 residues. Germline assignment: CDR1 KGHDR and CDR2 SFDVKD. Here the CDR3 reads CATRGGLRYEQYF. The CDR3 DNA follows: TGTGCCACCCGGGGGGGGTTACGTTACGAGCAGTACTTC.

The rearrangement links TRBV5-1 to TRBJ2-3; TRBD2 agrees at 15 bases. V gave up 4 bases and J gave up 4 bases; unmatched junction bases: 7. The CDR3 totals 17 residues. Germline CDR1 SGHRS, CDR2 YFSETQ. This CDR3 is CASSPFGLAGGPDTQYF. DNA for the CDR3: TGCGCCAGCAGCCCGTTCGGACTAGCGGGGGGGCCAGATACGCAGTATTTT.

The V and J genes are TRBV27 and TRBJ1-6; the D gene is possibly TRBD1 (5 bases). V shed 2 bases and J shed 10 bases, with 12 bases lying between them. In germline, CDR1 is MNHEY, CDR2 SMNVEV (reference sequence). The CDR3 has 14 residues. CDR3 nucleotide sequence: TGTGCCAGCAGTTTAGGGGCTACCGGATCACCCCTCCACTTT. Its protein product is CASSLGATGSPLHF.

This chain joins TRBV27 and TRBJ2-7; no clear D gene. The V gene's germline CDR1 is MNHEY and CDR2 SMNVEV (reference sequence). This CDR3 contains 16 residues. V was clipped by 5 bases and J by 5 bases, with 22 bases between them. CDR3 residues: CASSPPLRLALHEQYF. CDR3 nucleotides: TGTGCCAGCAGTCCTCCCCTTCGACTCGCGCTCCACGAGCAGTACTTC.

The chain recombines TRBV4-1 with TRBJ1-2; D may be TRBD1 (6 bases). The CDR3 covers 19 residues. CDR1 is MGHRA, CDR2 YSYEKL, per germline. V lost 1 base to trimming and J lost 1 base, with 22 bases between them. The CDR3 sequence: CASSQGPRLGTRNNYGYTF. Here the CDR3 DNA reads TGCGCCAGCAGCCAAGGTCCCAGATTAGGGACAAGAAATAACTATGGCTACACCTTC.

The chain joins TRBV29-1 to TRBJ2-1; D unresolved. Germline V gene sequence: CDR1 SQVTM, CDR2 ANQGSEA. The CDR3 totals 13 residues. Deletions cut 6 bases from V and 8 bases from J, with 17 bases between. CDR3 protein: CSVVKASDYEQFF. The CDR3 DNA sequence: TGCAGCGTCGTAAAGGCCTCTGACTATGAGCAGTTCTTC.

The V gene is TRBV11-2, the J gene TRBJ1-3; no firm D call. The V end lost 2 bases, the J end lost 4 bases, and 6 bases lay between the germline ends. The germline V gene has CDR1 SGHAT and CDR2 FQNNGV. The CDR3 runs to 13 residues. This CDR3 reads CASSLIEGNTIYF. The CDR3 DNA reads TGTGCCAGCAGCTTAATTGAGGGAAACACCATATATTTT.

The CDR3 DNA reads as TGTGCCAGCAGTTCCGGCCCAGGGCAGTCCTACGAGCAGTACTTC. This codes for CASSSGPGQSYEQYF. The J gene is TRBJ2-7, the V gene TRBV6-2 or TRBV6-3, with D maybe TRBD1 (5 bases). The V end lost 4 bases, the J end lost 1 base, and 14 bases lay between the germline ends. This CDR3 comprises 15 residues. Germline lookup yields CDR1 MNHEY and CDR2 SVGEGT.

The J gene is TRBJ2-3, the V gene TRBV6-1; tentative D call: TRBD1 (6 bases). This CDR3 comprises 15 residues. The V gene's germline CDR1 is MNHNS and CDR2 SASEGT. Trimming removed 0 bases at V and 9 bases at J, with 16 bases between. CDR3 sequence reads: CASSEALLIGGTQYF. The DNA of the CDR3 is TGTGCCAGCAGTGAAGCGCTTCTAATAGGGGGAACGCAGTATTTT.

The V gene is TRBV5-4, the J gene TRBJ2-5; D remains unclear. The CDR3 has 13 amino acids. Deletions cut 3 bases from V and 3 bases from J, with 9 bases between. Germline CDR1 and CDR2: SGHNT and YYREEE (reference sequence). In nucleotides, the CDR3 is TGTGCCAGCAGCTCGGCTAGTGAAGAGACCCAGTACTTC. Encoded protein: CASSSASEETQYF.

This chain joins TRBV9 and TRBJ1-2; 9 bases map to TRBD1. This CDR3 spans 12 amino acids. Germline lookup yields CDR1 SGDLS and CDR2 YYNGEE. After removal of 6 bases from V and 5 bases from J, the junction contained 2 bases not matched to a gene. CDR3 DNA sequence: TGTGCCAGCATGGGGACAGGGTATGGCTACACCTTC. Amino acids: CASMGTGYGYTF.

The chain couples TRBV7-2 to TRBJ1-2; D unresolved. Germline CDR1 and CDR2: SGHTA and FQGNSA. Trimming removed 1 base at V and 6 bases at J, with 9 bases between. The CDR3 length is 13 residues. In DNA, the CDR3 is TGTGCCAGCAGCTTAGGGATGGGCGATGGCTACACCTTC. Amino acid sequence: CASSLGMGDGYTF. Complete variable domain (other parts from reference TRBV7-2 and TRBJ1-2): GAGVSQSPSNKVTEKGKDVELRCDPISGHTALYWYRQSLGQGLEFLIYFQGNSAPDKSGLPSDRFSAERTGGSVSTLTIQRTQQEDSAVYLCASSLGMGDGYTFGSGTRLTVV.